This passage covers 9 T cell receptor beta chains from one sample sequenced in a study of blood T cell repertoires in COVID-19. Using immunoSEQ multiplex PCR, the repertoire was profiled, and TCRdb retains in-frame clones only, with some absent. The table lists 150,000 to 200,000 clones, roughly four fifths of them singletons, with 13% in the top ten. Material: peripheral blood. The receptor set was obtained from a man between 45 and 60 years old who had recovered from COVID-19.

The chain recombines TRBV7-6 with TRBJ2-3, with 11 bases matching TRBD1. The CDR3 spans 16 residues. Per the germline V gene, CDR1 is SGHVS and CDR2 is FNYEAQ. The V segment lost 3 bases and the J segment 6 bases; nucleotides outside the gene matches: 8. The CDR3 nucleotides read TGTGCCAGCAGCTTCGGACAGGGGGCCTGGGCGGATACGCAGTATTTT. Residues: CASSFGQGAWADTQYF. Complete variable domain (other parts from reference TRBV7-6 and TRBJ2-3): GAGVSQSPRYKVTKRGQDVALRCDPISGHVSLYWYRQALGQGPEFLTYFNYEAQQDKSGLPNDRFSAERPEGSISTLTIQRTEQRDSAMYRCASSFGQGAWADTQYFGPGTRLTVL.

This chain links TRBV12-5 with TRBJ2-5; D may be TRBD2 (6 bases). V lost 4 bases and J 1 base, leaving 13 bases between the germline ends. Germline V lookup: CDR1 LGHNT, CDR2 FRNRAP. The CDR3 length is 15 residues. The CDR3 coding sequence is TGTGCTAGTGGTTCCCCTGGGGGGTTCCAAGAGACCCAGTACTTC. Its translation: CASGSPGGFQETQYF. Supplemented by reference TRBV12-5 and TRBJ2-5, the full variable domain reads DARVTQTPRHKVTEMGQEVTMRCQPILGHNTVFWYRQTMMQGLELLAYFRNRAPLDDSGMPKDRFSAEMPDATLATLKIQPSEPRDSAVYFCASGSPGGFQETQYFGPGTRLLVL.

V usage is TRBV19 and J usage is TRBJ2-2; 9 nucleotides agree with TRBD2. This CDR3 is 16 amino acids long. In germline, CDR1 is LNHDA, CDR2 SQIVND (reference sequence). V shed 3 bases, J shed 5 bases, and the junction held 7 bases outside the gene matches. The CDR3 nucleotides read TGTGCCAGTAGTATGCTTAGCGGGAGAGGAACCGGGGAGCTGTTTTTT. It yields the protein CASSMLSGRGTGELFF.

The CDR3 region has the DNA TGTGCCAGTACAAACAGGGGGCTGAACACTGAAGCTTTCTTT. Translated: CASTNRGLNTEAFF. The V gene is TRBV19, the J gene TRBJ1-1; 9 bases match TRBD1. The CDR3 totals 14 residues. CDR1 LNHDA and CDR2 SQIVND come from the germline V gene (reference sequence). The J segment lost 0 bases and the V segment lost 7 bases, leaving 3 bases of the junction unmatched.

The V and J genes are TRBV4-1 and TRBJ1-3; D gene uncertain. The CDR3 has 13 amino acids. Germline CDR1 is MGHRA and CDR2 is YSYEKL. Trimming removed 0 bases from V and 6 bases from J, with 6 bases in between. CDR3 DNA: TGCGCCAGCAGCCAAGAGGAGATAAACACCATATATTTT. It is translated as CASSQEEINTIYF.

V usage is TRBV7-8 and J usage is TRBJ2-1, with 10 positions matching TRBD2. Per germline, CDR1 SGHVS and CDR2 FQNEAQ. The V gene end was trimmed by 5 bases and the J gene end by 2 bases; junction bases not matched to a gene: 6. The CDR3 is made up of 16 amino acids. In DNA form, the CDR3 reads TGTGCCAGCAGCACAATCACTAGCGGGACCTACAATGAGCAGTTCTTC. This sequence encodes CASSTITSGTYNEQFF.

The chain joins TRBV28 to TRBJ2-7, with unresolved D. The V gene lost 5 bases and the J gene lost 6 bases, with 17 bases spanning the gap. In germline, CDR1 is MDHEN, CDR2 SYDVKM. The CDR3 covers 14 residues. CDR3 protein: CASSTSKLRCEQYF. For the CDR3, the DNA is TGTGCCAGCAGTACCAGCAAGTTGCGGTGCGAGCAGTACTTC.

V gene TRBV4-1 combines with J gene TRBJ2-7, with 7 bases aligning to TRBD1. This CDR3 contains 19 residues. CDR1 and CDR2 from the germline V gene are MGHRA and YSYEKL. J lost 1 base, V lost 0 bases, and 15 bases had no gene match. Here the CDR3 reads CASSQDHLLDRASSYEQYF. The CDR3, as DNA: TGCGCCAGCAGCCAAGACCACCTACTAGACAGGGCCTCATCCTACGAGCAGTACTTC.

This clone was recorded once. The V call is TRBV4-2, the J call TRBJ2-1, with a weak D call TRBD1 (6 bases). The CDR3 covers 12 residues. Germline V gives CDR1 LGHNA, CDR2 YNFKEQ. V dropped 5 bases and J dropped 9 bases, with 11 bases sitting between them. Here the CDR3 reads CASSARGGEQFF. CDR3 DNA: TGTGCCAGCAGCGCCAGAGGGGGTGAGCAGTTCTTC.